This TCR beta chain came from a study of Graves' ophthalmopathy and Graves' hyperthyroidism. RNA transcripts were the template, and TCR beta CDR3 regions were amplified from them. RT-PCR in the first round used HTBI primers; a second-round multiplex PCR followed. TCRdb passed the multiplex PCR reads through MiXCR, listing each CDR3 protein once. The table shows over 650,000 distinct CDR3 sequences, with about 41% occurring only once. Concerning this clonotype itself: Its cognate antigen is unknown.

Study-level points and caveats: At less than 71% sensitivity and over 72% specificity, the model predicted progression of the ophthalmopathy.

V lost 4 bases and J lost 4, with 9 bases in between. The CDR3 has 13 amino acids. CDR1 is SGHTA, CDR2 FQGNSA, per germline. Sequencing input: peripheral blood. The sequence was collected from an adult man with Graves' ophthalmopathy. This chain uses TRBV7-2 with TRBJ2-3; possible D gene TRBD1, 6 bases. CDR3 sequence reads: CASSSRGADTQYF. The CDR3 DNA is TGTGCCAGCAGCTCCAGGGGCGCAGATACGCAGTATTTT.